The present TCR beta chain was sequenced within a study of blood T cell repertoires in COVID-19 (dated by TCRdb to about 2020). Broadly, across the study: Samples covering the acute and convalescent phases of COVID-19 were provided by collaborators in the United States, Italy and Spain. The samples were drawn from the first 160 participants of the ongoing ImmuneRACE study and from 950 to 1,500 subjects provided by 6 global collaborators. Deeply sampled blood TCRbeta repertoires from subjects exposed to, actively infected with, or recovered from COVID-19 were included in the dataset. Where HLA class I and class II types were available, the types were taken from metadata supplied by the sample provider, not from assay-based typing. The repertoires were released in a freely available public database intended as a resource for research on the immune response to SARS-CoV-2. The material from the prospective study consisted of cDNA or gDNA derived from T cells, B-cell-depleted T cells, or PBMCs. The sample metadata nearly always contained a de-identified subject ID, COVID-19 status, age in years and sex.

TCRbeta CDR3 regions were amplified from genomic DNA using the immunoSEQ Assay, a bias-controlled multiplex PCR. The original pipeline was this. The number of nucleated cells in each sample was estimated by amplification of reference gene primers within the assay. Sequence reads were collapsed and filtered to measure the absolute abundance of every unique TCRbeta CDR3 rearrangement. Productive Simpson clonality was computed per sample as the square root of Simpson's diversity index over productive rearrangements. TCRdb stores this immuneACCESS table with in-frame sequences only. Part of the clones is absent; in the studies checked, under half of the shortfall reflects unresolved V genes, and no reason is known for the rest. That table supplies the V and J calls and clone size; D and trimming were determined from the DNA. In this sample the table shows some 80,000 clones, about nine tenths of which occur a single time. Together, the top ten hold 2.5% to 3% of the sample.

As concerns this clone: What antigen it recognizes has not been identified. Base qualities are missing; no much larger clone stands one base away.

Collaborating institutions collected whole blood in K2EDTA tubes following their own protocols. Collaborator samples were shipped for TCRbeta analysis as frozen whole blood, isolated PBMCs, or DNA extracted from either sample type. Counted from cysteine to phenylalanine, this CDR3 has 16 amino acids. Only the CDR3 DNA stays, 48 bases, in frame from base 1. The junction shows trimming of 7 bases on V and 3 bases on J, plus 18 bases between the germline ends. The CDR1 and CDR2 encoded by the germline V gene are SGHTA and FQGNSA. The full study reports these points: The quantity of clinical and demographic metadata differed by source and by participant and was supplied without curation.

The chain is assembled from TRBV7-2 and TRBJ1-4, with no D gene named confidently. The TCR comes from a human donor in a cohort sampled during active COVID-19. The sample comprised peripheral blood. CDR3 loop: CASNEEPGVANEKLFF. At the DNA level, the sequence is TGTGCCAGCAACGAGGAACCCGGGGTAGCTAATGAAAAACTGTTTTTT. Reference TRBV7-2 and TRBJ1-4 proteins supply the regions before and after the CDR3; the full variable domain is: GAGVSQSPSNKVTEKGKDVELRCDPISGHTALYWYRQSLGQGLEFLIYFQGNSAPDKSGLPSDRFSAERTGGSVSTLTIQRTQQEDSAVYLCASNEEPGVANEKLFFGSGTQLSVL.